The sample holds many counts of the clone carrying this TCR beta chain. What it binds is unknown. This record comes from a study of T cells in Graves' hyperthyroidism and ophthalmopathy. Study results and caveats: Blood also carried most thyroid clonotypes expanded above 0.001. The authors' 13 V-J model separated ophthalmopathy from stable hyperthyroidism.

There were TCR beta CDR3 regions amplified from RNA transcripts. A set of HTBI primers served as the primers for a first-round RT-PCR of the TCR CDR3. TCRdb re-called the multiplex PCR reads with MiXCR, one entry per CDR3 protein. The repertoire has about 37,000 distinct CDR3 sequences, around 50% of them found once; the top ten carry roughly a sixth. Trimming took 3 bases from V and 0 from J; bases not matched to a gene: 5. The CDR3 runs 17 residues. CDR1 is MNHNY, CDR2 SVGAGI, per germline (reference sequence). Uncontrolled infections, other autoimmune diseases, pregnancy or lactation led to exclusion of patients. For the diagnoses, clinical symptoms, serum thyroxine and TRAb, thyroid ultrasound and orbital computed tomography were used.

The sequence derives from a man aged 40-50 years with Graves' ophthalmopathy. Input material: blood. The chain uses TRBV6-6 and TRBJ2-6; TRBD1 agrees at 7 bases. The CDR3 region has the DNA TGTGCCAGCAGTTATGGGACAGCCAGCTCTGGGGCCAACGTCCTGACTTTC. Its protein is CASSYGTASSGANVLTF.